This T cell receptor beta chain derives from a study of prognosis after radiotherapy for stage I lung cancer. Germline trimming cut 5 bases from V and 7 bases from J; bases unmatched to any gene: 17. The CDR3 covers 17 residues. The germline CDR1 and CDR2 sequences are SGHAT and FQNNGV. This clonotype was picked up many times. Multiplex PCR in two rounds served to amplify TCR beta CDR3 from genomic DNA. The first round of PCR was done with primers that matched each TRBV and TRBJ gene. One entry per CDR3 protein results from TCRdb running MiXCR on the multiplex PCR reads. The sample includes about 59,000 distinct CDR3 sequences, about 25% seen only once; the top ten take approximately 8.3%. The blood draw at each of two time points yielded 5.5 to 6.5 milliliters of peripheral blood.

The clonotype was recovered from a donor over 45 with non-small cell lung cancer. The genes are TRBV11-2 and TRBJ2-7; 10 bases line up with TRBD1. The sequenced sample was PBMCs, obtained before or after stereotactic body radiation therapy (not recorded which). CDR3: CASSPGVWGTGVIEQYF. DNA for the CDR3: TGTGCCAGCAGCCCCGGGGTATGGGGGACAGGGGTTATAGAGCAGTACTTC. The full variable domain, in which reference TRBV11-2 and TRBJ2-7 provide the parts outside the CDR3, is EAGVAQSPRYKIIEKRQSVAFWCNPISGHATLYWYQQILGQGPKLLIQFQNNGVVDDSQLPKDRFSAERLKGVDSTLKIQPAKLEDSAVYLCASSPGVWGTGVIEQYFGPGTRLTVT.